Listed here are 22 T cell receptor beta chains from one sample, sequenced in a study of cytomegalovirus exposure and HLA in healthy donors. The protocol was immunoSEQ multiplex PCR, while the TCRdb copy is restricted to in-frame clones and leaves out a portion. The sample shows 70,000 to 80,000 clones, 94% of them seen only once. The sample taken for sequencing was PBMCs. The receptors come from a young woman in good health and CMV-seronegative.

This clone was seen only once. The chain links TRBV7-9 to TRBJ2-7; the D is unclear. The germline V gene encodes CDR1 SEHNR and CDR2 FQNEAQ (reference sequence). The CDR3 sequence is 14 residues long. The V and J ends lost 1 base and 1 base respectively, with 8 bases between them. The CDR3 sequence: CASSLVGGSYEQYF. In DNA form, the CDR3 reads TGTGCCAGCAGCTTAGTTGGCGGATCCTACGAGCAGTACTTC. The complete variable domain, with remaining parts taken from reference TRBV7-9 and TRBJ2-7, reads DTGVSQNPRHKITKRGQNVTFRCDPISEHNRLYWYRQTLGQGPEFLTYFQNEAQLEKSRLLSDRFSAERPKGSFSTLEIQRTEQGDSAMYLCASSLVGGSYEQYFGPGTRLTVT.

This clone was seen once. This rearrangement joins TRBV9 to TRBJ2-2, with TRBD1 as a possible D gene (5 bases). The CDR3 sequence is 16 residues long. Germline V gives CDR1 SGDLS, CDR2 YYNGEE. V gave up 3 bases and J gave up 7 bases, with 19 bases separating them. The CDR3 sequence: CASSAQGAQLGGELFF. The CDR3 DNA follows: TGTGCCAGCAGCGCACAAGGGGCCCAATTGGGCGGGGAGCTGTTTTTT.

This chain connects TRBV6-5 to TRBJ2-3; 8 nucleotides agree with TRBD1. The CDR3 runs to 15 residues. V shed 4 bases, J shed 6 bases, and the junction held 9 bases outside the gene matches. Germline V gives CDR1 MNHEY, CDR2 SVGAGI. Here the CDR3 DNA reads TGTGCCAGCAGTTTAGGGACAGGTGATGTGGATACGCAGTATTTT. The encoded protein is CASSLGTGDVDTQYF.

The chain is built from TRBV4-2 and TRBJ1-6; 12 nucleotides agree with TRBD1. Per the germline V gene, CDR1 is LGHNA and CDR2 is YNFKEQ. The CDR3 covers 18 residues. Trimming at V came to 1 base and at J to 1 base, leaving 2 bases not matched to a gene. The CDR3 is CASSQAGQGASYNSPLHF. The CDR3 DNA sequence: TGTGCCAGCAGCCAAGCGGGACAGGGGGCGTCCTATAATTCACCCCTCCACTTT.

The chain carries TRBV4-3 and TRBJ1-1; 7 nucleotides match TRBD1. The V and J ends lost 3 bases and 2 bases, in that order; junction bases with no gene match: 9. Germline V gene lookup returns CDR1 LGHNA and CDR2 YSLEER. This CDR3 comprises 16 residues. The CDR3 DNA reads as TGCGCCAGCAGCCAGAGGGGACAGCCGCTTAACACTGAAGCTTTCTTT. Amino acid sequence: CASSQRGQPLNTEAFF.

The chain carries TRBV7-8 and TRBJ2-7, with 7 positions matching TRBD1. V was clipped by 5 bases and J by 1 base; unmatched bases: 5. CDR3 length: 14 amino acids. CDR1 is SGHVS, CDR2 FQNEAQ, per germline. This CDR3 is CASSPRDSSYEQYF. In DNA, the CDR3 is TGTGCCAGCAGCCCAAGGGACAGTTCCTACGAGCAGTACTTC.

This clone occurred once. The chain employs TRBV2 and TRBJ2-7; TRBD2 matches 8 bases. The CDR3 length is 15 residues. Germline-derived CDR1 and CDR2 are SNHLY and FYNNEI. V lost 4 bases to trimming and J lost 4 bases; unmatched junction nucleotides: 9. In DNA, the CDR3 is TGTGCCAGCAGTGTGGGAGCGGGAGCGTTTTACGAGCAGTACTTC. It is translated as CASSVGAGAFYEQYF. The whole variable domain, filled in from reference TRBV2 and TRBJ2-7, reads EPEVTQTPSHQVTQMGQEVILRCVPISNHLYFYWYRQILGQKVEFLVSFYNNEISEKSEIFDDQFSVERPDGSNFTLKIRSTKLEDSAMYFCASSVGAGAFYEQYFGPGTRLTVT.

The CDR3 region is CAWTQGYYGYTF. The CDR3 DNA reads as TGTGCCTGGACTCAGGGGTACTATGGCTACACCTTC. The chain joins TRBV30 to TRBJ1-2; TRBD1 might be the D (6 bases). The CDR3 consists of 12 residues. Germline V gene data show CDR1 as GTSNPN and CDR2 as SVGIG (reference sequence). The ends were cut back, 4 bases at V and 3 bases at J, with 9 bases in the middle.

The chain couples TRBV11-2 to TRBJ2-7; the match to TRBD1 covers 7 bases. The CDR3 is made up of 15 amino acids. Trimming cost V 4 bases and J 2 bases; bases outside gene matches: 8. Germline V gene data show CDR1 as SGHAT and CDR2 as FQNNGV. DNA for the CDR3: TGTGCCAGCAGCTCCTCAGGGGGTTTCGCCTACGAGCAGTACTTC. This encodes CASSSSGGFAYEQYF. The whole variable domain, filled in from reference TRBV11-2 and TRBJ2-7, reads EAGVAQSPRYKIIEKRQSVAFWCNPISGHATLYWYQQILGQGPKLLIQFQNNGVVDDSQLPKDRFSAERLKGVDSTLKIQPAKLEDSAVYLCASSSSGGFAYEQYFGPGTRLTVT.

The chain is built from TRBV11-2 and TRBJ2-7; tentative D call: TRBD2 (5 bases). CDR3 length: 12 amino acids. Trimming removed 5 bases at V and 8 bases at J, with 13 bases between. The germline V gene has CDR1 SGHAT and CDR2 FQNNGV. The CDR3 sequence: CASSPGSPQQYF. The DNA for the CDR3 is TGTGCCAGCAGCCCTGGGAGTCCCCAGCAGTACTTC.

A single count supports this clone. The gene calls are TRBV29-1 and TRBJ2-1, with D possibly TRBD2 on 5 matching bases. V lost 3 bases and J 4 bases, leaving 19 bases between the germline ends. Germline CDR1 SQVTM, CDR2 ANQGSEA. This CDR3 has 16 amino acids. CDR3 loop: CSVESGRAQPYNEQFF. In DNA form, the CDR3 reads TGCAGCGTTGAGAGTGGGAGAGCCCAGCCTTACAATGAGCAGTTCTTC.

The rearrangement uses TRBV28 and TRBJ1-2; 12 bases are a match to TRBD1. The CDR3 covers 15 residues. V lost 6 bases and J lost 8; bases outside the gene matches: 10. Per germline, CDR1 MDHEN and CDR2 SYDVKM. The CDR3 region has the DNA TGTGCCAGCAGGTCGCCGGGACAGGGGGCCAGCGGCTACACCTTC. Protein: CASRSPGQGASGYTF.

J is TRBJ1-4 and V is TRBV2; 7 bases map to TRBD1. The ends lost 0 bases at V and 16 bases at J; junction bases unmatched: 11. This CDR3 is built from 14 residues. Per the germline V gene, CDR1 is SNHLY and CDR2 is FYNNEI. CDR3 coding DNA: TGTGCCAGCAGTGAAGCTTTGGACAGGCCCCAGGGGTTTTTT. Translation gives CASSEALDRPQGFF. Variable domain in full (rest from reference TRBV2 and TRBJ1-4): EPEVTQTPSHQVTQMGQEVILRCVPISNHLYFYWYRQILGQKVEFLVSFYNNEISEKSEIFDDQFSVERPDGSNFTLKIRSTKLEDSAMYFCASSEALDRPQGFFGSGTQLSVL.

V and J are TRBV4-1 and TRBJ2-1; 11 nucleotides align to TRBD2. Germline loops: CDR1 MGHRA, CDR2 YSYEKL. V shed 1 base, J shed 0 bases, and the junction held 17 bases outside the gene matches. This CDR3 region has 22 residues. This CDR3 reads CASSQVPNVAGGVLSSYNEQFF. CDR3 bases: TGCGCCAGCAGCCAAGTCCCAAACGTAGCGGGAGGGGTCCTGAGCTCCTACAATGAGCAGTTCTTC.

The chain carries TRBV6-5 and TRBJ1-2, with D maybe TRBD1 (6 bases). The germline V gene encodes CDR1 MNHEY and CDR2 SVGAGI. The V gene lost 7 bases and the J gene lost 4 bases, with 13 bases spanning the gap. The CDR3 loop spans 13 amino acids. The CDR3 DNA sequence: TGTGCCAGCACCCACGGGGGGGCCTATGGCTACACCTTC. Translating it yields CASTHGGAYGYTF.

The chain recombines TRBV15 with TRBJ1-5; D not certain. The CDR3 has 15 amino acids. CDR1 LNHNV and CDR2 YYDKDF come from the germline V gene (reference sequence). V lost 4 bases to trimming and J lost 3 bases, with 13 bases between them. The DNA for the CDR3 is TGTGCCACCAGCATGGAGGGTTTGGTCAATCAGCCCCAGCATTTT. Its translation: CATSMEGLVNQPQHF.

The chain combines TRBV27 with TRBJ2-1; D perhaps matches TRBD1 (5 bases). In germline, CDR1 is MNHEY, CDR2 SMNVEV (reference sequence). Trimming left V 7 bases short and J 8 bases short, with 21 bases between. This CDR3 spans 15 amino acids. The DNA of the CDR3 is TGTGCCAGCACAATTTTGAGGAGCCTCAGGGATGAGCAGTTCTTC. Protein: CASTILRSLRDEQFF.

The J gene is TRBJ2-7, the V gene TRBV7-2, with 8 bases aligning to TRBD2. CDR1 SGHTA and CDR2 FQGNSA come from the germline V gene. The junction had 13 bases not matched to a gene; V was cut back by 10 bases and J by 2 bases. CDR3 length equals 15 residues. CDR3 loop: CATDIIAGRTYEQYF. The CDR3 DNA reads as TGTGCCACTGATATTATAGCGGGAAGAACCTACGAGCAGTACTTC.

This chain joins TRBV4-1 and TRBJ2-1, with D possibly matching TRBD2 (5 bases). The germline V gene has CDR1 MGHRA and CDR2 YSYEKL. V lost 8 bases and J lost 2, with 19 bases in between. This CDR3 has 16 amino acids. CDR3 bases: TGCGCCAGCGACCTCGAGGCGGGTCAAGCCTACAATGAGCAGTTCTTC. Protein: CASDLEAGQAYNEQFF.

Remarks on this clone: Relative to the germline gene, one junction end is altered; a read error may explain this. This sequence joins TRBV5-1 and TRBJ2-1; no clear D. CDR3 size: 11 residues. Germline CDR1 SGHRS, CDR2 YFSETQ. The DNA for the CDR3 is TGCGCCAGCAGCGATTACAACGAGCAGTTCTTC. Its translation: CASSDYNEQFF.

The chain is built from TRBV11-3 and TRBJ2-7, with TRBD2 as a possible D gene (6 bases). V dropped 0 bases and J dropped 2 bases, with 14 bases sitting between them. Germline V gene data show CDR1 as SGHNT and CDR2 as YENEEA. The CDR3 runs 16 residues. CDR3 sequence reads: CASSLDRVADAYEQYF. CDR3 bases: TGTGCCAGCAGCTTAGATCGAGTAGCGGACGCCTACGAGCAGTACTTC.

The chain recombines TRBV18 with TRBJ2-3, with D maybe TRBD2 (6 bases). With 4 bases removed from V and 5 bases from J, the gap between germline ends came to 16 bases. The CDR3 has 15 amino acids. Per germline, CDR1 KGHSH and CDR2 LQKENI. This chain's CDR3 is CASSRTGHGGDTQYF. The CDR3 nucleotides are TGTGCCAGCTCACGAACGGGGCACGGGGGAGATACGCAGTATTTT.